This TCR beta chain was sequenced in a study of radiation and T cells in renal cell carcinoma. V was pared by 0 bases and J by 0 bases, with 15 bases between. The CDR3 has 18 residues. CDR1 and CDR2 (germline): PRHDT, FYEKMQ (reference sequence). Time point specified: blood 4 weeks post-SBRT, at nephrectomy. Documented treatment: 15 Gy SBRT to primary tumor, nephrectomy 4 weeks later. Nephrectomy followed 15 Gy stereotactic body radiation by 4 weeks. Clones were sequenced by immunoSEQ multiplex PCR, and TCRdb holds only the in-frame ones, with some missing. The sample lists about 76,000 clones, 89% seen once, with approximately 6.2% in the top ten.

The source of this sequence is a woman in her 70s with renal cell carcinoma. The chain combines TRBV13 with TRBJ1-5; D is ambiguous. The sample in question was blood, obtained from a patient whose treatment included radiotherapy and nephrectomy. CDR3 bases: TGTGCCAGCAGCTTAGGCCCCCCCGGACGGAATAGCAATCAGCCCCAGCATTTT. Protein sequence: CASSLGPPGRNSNQPQHF.